Described below is a single T cell receptor beta chain sequence and its context. Profiling relied on immunoSEQ multiplex PCR, and the TCRdb table lists in-frame clones only, not all of them. The sample lists about 82,000 clones, about 87% seen once, with around a fifth in the top ten. The CDR3 runs 12 residues. Germline CDR1 is SEHNR and CDR2 is FQNEAQ (reference sequence). V was cut by 3 bases and J by 5 bases, with 8 bases left in between. This specimen belongs to a study of control samples from healthy donors and cancer patients. The origin of this receptor is a man over 45 in good health. V gene TRBV7-9 combines with J gene TRBJ2-7; maybe TRBD2 (6 bases). Specimen: blood. The CDR3 sequence: CASSLPSDEQYF. The CDR3 region has the DNA TGTGCCAGCAGCTTGCCTAGCGACGAGCAGTACTTC.